A selection of T cell receptor beta chains follows, all from one sample in a study of T cells after yellow fever vaccination. TCRdb itself ran the 5' RACE reads through MiXCR, one entry per CDR3 protein. The table shows 450,000 to 650,000 distinct CDR3 sequences, with 20% to 25% occurring only once. The sample was PBMCs, taken 20 to 25 days after the first yellow fever vaccination. The receptor set was obtained from a young man who received the YFV17D yellow fever vaccine. CDR3s include the opening cysteine and the closing phenylalanine or tryptophan. A D gene is named only where the DNA matches it firmly.

V	D	J	length	CDR3
TRBV7-9	.	TRBJ1-5	15	CASSLAATANQPQHF
TRBV29-1	.	TRBJ2-1	15	CSVEDSGVSYNEQFF
TRBV19	TRBD2	TRBJ2-3	18	CASSVTLLAGYGTDTQYF
TRBV6-5	.	TRBJ2-7	14	CASSYAGSSYEQYF
TRBV5-6	TRBD2	TRBJ2-3	15	CASRPGLAATDTQYF
TRBV20-1	.	TRBJ1-2	12	CSASVGSYGYTF
TRBV7-2	TRBD1	TRBJ2-3	15	CASHAPGTGVDTQYF
TRBV7-9	.	TRBJ1-2	14	CASSLIGNNYGYTF
TRBV4-3	.	TRBJ1-1	14	CASSQDLGLGEAFF
TRBV5-1	.	TRBJ2-3	14	CASSLDGLKDTQYF
TRBV4-3	.	TRBJ2-1	17	CASSQEDVRISGNEQFF
TRBV5-6	.	TRBJ1-5	15	CASSFSGRNNQPQHF
TRBV27	.	TRBJ2-1	15	CASSLTVRSYNEQFF
TRBV6-5	.	TRBJ2-7	15	CASSFLNRASYEQYF
TRBV5-1	TRBD1	TRBJ1-4	17	CASSLGQGSTLGEKLFF
TRBV20-1	.	TRBJ2-6	17	CSASSGHSSSGANVLTF
TRBV5-1	TRBD1	TRBJ1-2	15	CASSLGFGTAYGYTF
TRBV29-1	.	TRBJ1-2	13	CSVVFRGDYGYTF
TRBV7-2	.	TRBJ1-2	14	CASSLGNMNYGYTF